This T cell receptor (beta chain) was recovered during a study of blood T cell repertoires in COVID-19. Background on the study: COVID-19 samples, acute and convalescent, were from the United States, Italy and Spain.

One Seattle source followed patients from active infection through their disease course. V shed 3 bases and J shed 1 base, with 7 bases lying between them. The CDR3 covers 13 residues. The germline V gene has CDR1 SGHRS and CDR2 YFSETQ. Sequencing used immunoSEQ multiplex PCR; TCRdb keeps in-frame clones, though not all of them. Of around 160,000 clones in the sample, 70% to 90% were seen once. The chain recombines TRBV5-1 with TRBJ1-1, with D unresolved. The receptor was isolated from a woman aged 60-75 years with COVID-19, enrolled during active disease. Sequenced material: peripheral blood. The CDR3 DNA is TGCGCCAGCAGCTCCCAGGAGAACACTGAAGCTTTCTTT. This translates into CASSSQENTEAFF. Together with reference TRBV5-1 and TRBJ1-1, the CDR3 gives the full variable domain: KAGVTQTPRYLIKTRGQQVTLSCSPISGHRSVSWYQQTPGQGLQFLFEYFSETQRNKGNFPGRFSGRQFSNSRSEMNVSTLELGDSALYLCASSSQENTEAFFGQGTRLTVV.